This TCR beta chain was captured by sequencing in a study of T cell changes during pregnancy in multiple sclerosis. This CDR3 contains 18 residues. The germline V gene encodes CDR1 PRHDT and CDR2 FYEKMQ (reference sequence). V was pared by 2 bases and J by 2 bases, with 4 bases of the junction left unmatched. Sequencing was performed with immunoSEQ multiplex PCR; in TCRdb, only in-frame clones are kept and a portion is missing. This table holds some 61,000 clones, about 89% found once. The chain has TRBV13 and TRBJ2-3; 16 bases match TRBD2. The source of this sequence is a female donor with multiple sclerosis, enrolled in a pregnancy study. The sequenced sample was peripheral blood, obtained in the second trimester of pregnancy. In DNA, the CDR3 is TGTGCCAGCAGCTTACCGGGACTAGCGGGGGGGCCCACAGATACGCAGTATTTT. This translates into CASSLPGLAGGPTDTQYF. The full variable domain, completed using reference TRBV13 and TRBJ2-3, is AAGVIQSPRHLIKEKRETATLKCYPIPRHDTVYWYQQGPGQDPQFLISFYEKMQSDKGSIPDRFSAQQFSDYHSELNMSSLELGDSALYFCASSLPGLAGGPTDTQYFGPGTRLTVL.